This T cell receptor (beta chain) was profiled in a study of shared clonotypes between healthy human individuals. Study details: Donors had three CD4 naive, three CD4 memory, two CD8 naive and one CD8 memory plate apiece.

The donor population consisted of healthy HIV-negative adults with no recent acute infections or vaccinations. Within Nashville, Tennessee resided all donors, each a Caucasian adult. This clone has more than one count but fewer than ten. Germline V gene data show CDR1 as MNHNS and CDR2 as SASEGT. V lost 4 bases and J 8 bases, leaving 14 bases between the germline ends. CDR3 length equals 13 residues. Libraries were prepared by immunoSEQ multiplex PCR; TCRdb keeps only in-frame clonotypes and omits some of them. Altogether roughly 1,500,000 clones are present, 95% to 99% being singletons, with the ten largest covering 0.45%.

Sequenced sample: naive CD4+ T cells sorted from blood. Noted subset: CD45RA+ positively selected. This clonotype was obtained from a man younger than 40 in good health. The rearrangement joins TRBV6-1 to TRBJ1-2, with a weak D call TRBD1 (6 bases). DNA for the CDR3: TGTGCCAGCAGTGGGACGCCCACAGGGGGCTACACCTTC. This sequence encodes CASSGTPTGGYTF.